Each of the 23 T cell receptor beta chains below was sequenced from the same sample in a study of T cells in Graves' hyperthyroidism and ophthalmopathy (dated 2019 in TCRdb). The library was produced with multiplex PCR. The run used an Illumina HiSeq 2000. Amplification of TCR beta CDR3 regions was carried out from RNA transcripts. The first round of RT-PCR for the TCR CDR3 was performed with the HTBI primer set and the Qiagen OneStep RT-PCR kit. TCRdb's own reprocessing of the public reads used fastp at Q25 and MiXCR and kept productive beta chains. All rows with the same CDR3 protein become a single entry with the most common DNA and genes. Counted in this sample were hundreds of thousands of distinct CDR3 sequences; 14% to 15% of them appeared once. The ten top clones hold approximately 4.3% of the sample. Material for sequencing was blood. These receptors came from a woman in her thirties or forties with Graves' ophthalmopathy.

This clonotype was observed a few times. The chain uses TRBV5-4 and TRBJ2-7, with D maybe TRBD2 (5 bases). Trimming removed 9 bases at V and 0 bases at J, with 13 bases between. The CDR3 extends over 13 amino acids. CDR1 SGHNT and CDR2 YYREEE come from the germline V gene (reference sequence). Here the CDR3 DNA reads TGTGCCACCCGACTGAGCGGCTCCTACGAGCAGTACTTC. It encodes CATRLSGSYEQYF.

This clonotype was counted ten times or more. The rearrangement uses TRBV6-5 and TRBJ2-5; D is undetermined. The CDR3 has 14 residues. Trimming took off 2 bases at V and 7 bases at J, with 14 bases between the two ends. Germline V gives CDR1 MNHEY, CDR2 SVGAGI. This CDR3 reads CASSYPPVWRTQYF. The DNA of the CDR3 is TGTGCCAGCAGTTACCCCCCAGTGTGGAGGACCCAGTACTTC.

At least ten counts were recorded for this clonotype. The chain carries TRBV12-3 or TRBV12-4 and TRBJ1-1; the D is unclear. V was cut by 6 bases and J by 0 bases, with 17 bases left in between. The length of the CDR3 is 16 residues. The CDR3 bases are TGTGCCAGCAGCCCCCTTACTGGAGACATGAACACTGAAGCTTTCTTT. It is translated as CASSPLTGDMNTEAFF.

This clonotype was seen at least ten times. The chain recombines TRBV6-5 with TRBJ2-7; 9 nucleotides line up with TRBD2. CDR1 is MNHEY, CDR2 SVGAGI, per germline. V lost 0 bases and J lost 2; bases outside the gene matches: 5. The CDR3 runs to 16 residues. The CDR3 spells CASSYSVVAGAYEQYF. CDR3 in DNA: TGTGCCAGCAGTTACTCGGTAGTAGCGGGAGCCTACGAGCAGTACTTC.

In its sample, this clonotype was seen many times. The V call is TRBV28, the J call TRBJ2-7; 7 positions match TRBD1. The V gene end was trimmed by 6 bases and the J gene end by 1 base; junction bases not matched to a gene: 9. The CDR3 sequence is 15 residues long. CDR1 MDHEN and CDR2 SYDVKM come from the germline V gene. CDR3 sequence reads: CASRQTGQSSYEQYF. DNA for the CDR3: TGTGCCAGCAGACAGACGGGACAGTCATCCTACGAGCAGTACTTC. The whole variable domain, filled in from reference TRBV28 and TRBJ2-7, reads DVKVTQSSRYLVKRTGEKVFLECVQDMDHENMFWYRQDPGLGLRLIYFSYDVKMKEKGDIPEGYSVSREKKERFSLILESASTNQTSMYLCASRQTGQSSYEQYFGPGTRLTVT.

The chain employs TRBV14 and TRBJ2-6; D remains unclear. The CDR3 sequence is 15 residues long. Germline V gene sequence: CDR1 SGHDN, CDR2 FVKESK. Trimming took 6 bases from V and 7 from J, leaving 16 bases between them. The DNA of the CDR3 is TGTGCCAGCAGTCCAGACACGCTAACAGCCAACGTCCTGACTTTC. Translated: CASSPDTLTANVLTF.

This clonotype was detected ten times or more. The V call is TRBV25-1, the J call TRBJ2-7; TRBD2 might be the D (5 bases). Per germline, CDR1 MGHDK and CDR2 SYGVNS. V gave up 5 bases and J gave up 5 bases, with 19 bases separating them. This CDR3 has 15 residues. CDR3 protein: CASSLSLGGSNEQYF. DNA of the CDR3: TGTGCCAGCAGTCTCTCATTGGGTGGGAGTAACGAGCAGTACTTC.

Many counts were recorded for this clonotype. The chain carries TRBV28 and TRBJ1-1; 7 nucleotides match TRBD1. V shed 4 bases, J shed 5 bases, and the junction held 7 bases outside the gene matches. Germline assignment: CDR1 MDHEN and CDR2 SYDVKM. This CDR3 comprises 14 residues. The CDR3 reads CASSSAGGRTEAFF. The DNA for the CDR3 is TGTGCCAGCAGTTCGGCAGGGGGTAGGACTGAAGCTTTCTTT.

The table lists this clonotype with many counts. V is TRBV20-1 and J is TRBJ2-7, with D maybe TRBD2 (6 bases). The CDR3 length is 12 residues. V lost 6 bases and J 1 base, leaving 10 bases between the germline ends. The germline CDR1 and CDR2 sequences are DFQATT and SNEGSKA (reference sequence). CDR3 loop: CSAKRGSYEQYF. The CDR3 DNA reads as TGCAGTGCCAAACGGGGGTCCTACGAGCAGTACTTC.

This clonotype was found many times. The chain joins TRBV27 to TRBJ2-7; 11 bases agree with TRBD2. With V trimmed by 4 bases and J by 10 bases, 3 bases remained unmatched. Per germline, CDR1 MNHEY and CDR2 SMNVEV (reference sequence). This CDR3 is 12 amino acids long. The CDR3 here is CASSSGLAAQYF. In DNA form, the CDR3 reads TGTGCCAGCAGTTCGGGACTAGCGGCTCAGTACTTC.

This clonotype occurred many times. This chain connects TRBV27 to TRBJ1-1; unclear D gene. This CDR3 comprises 13 residues. CDR1 is MNHEY, CDR2 SMNVEV, per germline (reference sequence). V was clipped by 2 bases and J by 8 bases, with 12 bases between them. The CDR3 sequence is CASSLTVLGEAFF. DNA for the CDR3: TGTGCCAGCAGTTTAACGGTGTTGGGGGAAGCTTTCTTT.

This clonotype was counted at least ten times. The V gene is TRBV29-1, the J gene TRBJ2-7; 8 bases are a match to TRBD1. Germline trimming cut 7 bases from V and 4 bases from J; bases unmatched to any gene: 3. Germline values: CDR1 SQVTM, CDR2 ANQGSEA. There are 11 residues in the CDR3. The chain's CDR3 is CSAGQGYEQYF. The CDR3 nucleotides are TGCAGCGCCGGACAGGGTTACGAGCAGTACTTC.

This chain joins TRBV6-1 and TRBJ2-7, with 14 bases lining up with TRBD2. This CDR3 has 14 amino acids. Trimming cost V 3 bases and J 9 bases; bases outside gene matches: 4. Germline assignment: CDR1 MNHNS and CDR2 SASEGT. CDR3 nucleotide sequence: TGTGCCAGCAGTGAGGGACTAGCGGGAGTTCGGCAGTACTTC. Translated: CASSEGLAGVRQYF.

This sequence joins TRBV24-1 and TRBJ2-5; 14 positions match TRBD2. The CDR3 covers 16 residues. With 4 bases clipped from V and 6 bases from J, the junction kept 6 bases outside the gene matches. Germline V CDR1 and CDR2: KGHDR, SFDVKD. Here the CDR3 DNA reads TGTGCCACCAGTGAAACCGGGACTAGCGGGAGTCAGACCCAGTACTTC. Translated: CATSETGTSGSQTQYF.

The table lists this clonotype with many counts. The chain has TRBV15 and TRBJ1-2; possible D gene TRBD1, 5 bases. Trimming stripped 1 base from V and 8 bases from J, with 20 bases between. The CDR3 runs to 16 residues. Per germline, CDR1 LNHNV and CDR2 YYDKDF (reference sequence). CDR3 in DNA: TGTGCCACCAGCAGAGTTCCTTCCACAGGAGCAGGAGGCTACACCTTC. Residues: CATSRVPSTGAGGYTF.

This clonotype occurred many times. In DNA, the CDR3 is TGTGCCAGCAGCTCCACAAGGGGAGTAGGTGAAGCTTTCTTT. This sequence encodes CASSSTRGVGEAFF. This chain links TRBV7-6 with TRBJ1-1; D possibly corresponds to TRBD1 (5 bases). The germline CDR1 and CDR2 sequences are SGHVS and FNYEAQ. V lost 4 bases and J lost 7, with 16 bases in between. This CDR3 comprises 14 residues.

The chain is built from TRBV5-1 and TRBJ2-7, with 12 nucleotides matching TRBD2. The junction had 12 bases not matched to a gene; V was cut back by 0 bases and J by 2 bases. The V gene's germline CDR1 is SGHRS and CDR2 YFSETQ. The CDR3 is made up of 19 amino acids. As DNA, the CDR3 is TGCGCCAGCAGCTTGGGGGTTTCTAGCGGGAGGGCTGCGACCTACGAGCAGTACTTC. Translating gives CASSLGVSSGRAATYEQYF.

Ten or more counts support this clonotype. The chain couples TRBV6-2 or TRBV6-3 to TRBJ2-1; 9 nucleotides align to TRBD2. The CDR3 contains 18 residues. Germline CDR1 reads MNHEY; CDR2 reads SVGEGT. Losses at the gene ends were 0 bases for V and 2 bases for J; bases not matched to a gene: 8. For the CDR3, the DNA is TGTGCCAGCAGTTACTCGTCCAGCGGGAGGTTTACCTACAATGAGCAGTTCTTC. Translating it yields CASSYSSSGRFTYNEQFF.

In this sample, this clonotype turned up many times. J is TRBJ2-5 and V is TRBV11-3, with TRBD2 identical over 7 bases. The CDR3 runs to 14 residues. The trim removed 5 bases at V and 1 base at J, leaving 4 bases unmatched. Germline values: CDR1 SGHNT, CDR2 YENEEA. CDR3: CASSVRLAQETQYF. CDR3 nucleotide sequence: TGTGCCAGCAGCGTCAGACTAGCCCAAGAGACCCAGTACTTC.

The table lists this clonotype with many counts. The chain combines TRBV13 with TRBJ1-3; 7 nucleotides match TRBD1. This CDR3 is 14 amino acids long. The V segment lost 5 bases and the J segment 1 base; nucleotides outside the gene matches: 2. CDR1 is PRHDT and CDR2 is FYEKMQ in the germline V gene (reference sequence). CDR3 loop: CASSGGQSGNTIYF. The CDR3 nucleotides are TGTGCCAGCAGCGGGGGACAGTCTGGAAACACCATATATTTT.

This clonotype was recorded a few times. In this CDR3 the conserved last residue, phenylalanine or tryptophan, is missing, so a read error is likely. The chain combines TRBV12-3 or TRBV12-4 with TRBJ1-1, with 9 positions matching TRBD1. Losses at the gene ends were 7 bases for V and 1 base for J; bases not matched to a gene: 4. The CDR3 is made up of 14 amino acids. CDR3 in amino acids: CASTPGQGNTEAFL. CDR3 DNA: TGTGCCAGCACTCCGGGACAGGGGAACACTGAAGCTTTCCTT.

This clonotype was counted at least ten times. The chain carries TRBV6-1 and TRBJ1-1, with D unclear. The germline V gene has CDR1 MNHNS and CDR2 SASEGT. V was cut by 3 bases and J by 1 base, with 18 bases left in between. The CDR3 loop spans 17 amino acids. The CDR3 sequence is CASSEKGAGRSNTEAFF. The CDR3 nucleotides are TGTGCCAGCAGTGAGAAGGGAGCGGGGAGATCGAACACTGAAGCTTTCTTT.

This clonotype was recorded many times. One junction end disagrees with the germline gene, perhaps due to a read error. The V and J genes are TRBV6-2 or TRBV6-3 and TRBJ2-7; 12 nucleotides agree with TRBD1. The CDR3 is made up of 16 amino acids. The germline V gene encodes CDR1 MNHEY and CDR2 SVGEGT. The CDR3 DNA sequence: TGTGTCAGCAGTTGGAACCCGGGACAGGGGGCTGACGAGCAGTACTTC. It is translated as CVSSWNPGQGADEQYF.